These 27 T cell receptor beta chains originate from one sample sequenced in a study of regulatory T cells in long-lasting Graves disease. The time point is: persistent/refractory GD, antithyroid drugs over 5 years with positive TRAb. PBMCs provided the RNA from which the TCR library was made. With iRepertoire HTBI primers and Arm-PCR of CDR3 regions, TCR beta libraries were built. Each CDR3 protein is one row after TCRdb ran MiXCR on the multiplex PCR reads. The sample consists of about 460,000 distinct CDR3 sequences, less than 25% of them appearing once. Sequencing was performed on peripheral blood mononuclear cells (PBMCs), taken when the disease was refractory, from a patient treated with antithyroid drugs. These receptors were collected from a female donor with Graves disease.

This clonotype was picked up many times. The V call is TRBV10-3, the J call TRBJ2-5; weak D call: TRBD2 (5 bases). The CDR3 contains 11 residues. V was shortened by 7 bases and J by 5 bases, with 8 bases between the two germline ends. Per germline, CDR1 ENHRY and CDR2 SYGVKD. Here the CDR3 reads CAITGLETQYF. In nucleotides, the CDR3 is TGTGCCATCACGGGGTTGGAGACCCAGTACTTC.

This clonotype was detected only a few times. The rearrangement links TRBV6-2 or TRBV6-3 to TRBJ2-7; perhaps TRBD1 as D (5 bases). The V gene's germline CDR1 is MNHEY and CDR2 SVGEGT. This CDR3 is 14 amino acids long. Trimming pared 0 bases from V and 1 base from J, leaving 7 bases between. The CDR3 loop reads CASSYSQGSYEQYF. DNA of the CDR3: TGTGCCAGCAGTTACTCGCAGGGTTCCTACGAGCAGTACTTC.

This clonotype was counted ten times or more. The chain uses TRBV28 and TRBJ1-3; D may be TRBD1 (5 bases). The germline V and J ends were trimmed by 5 bases and 0 bases, with 20 bases remaining between them. Germline V lookup: CDR1 MDHEN, CDR2 SYDVKM. This CDR3 has 18 amino acids. The CDR3: CASSLNMGGSSSGNTIYF. CDR3 sequence (DNA): TGTGCCAGCAGTCTAAACATGGGGGGGTCGAGCTCTGGAAACACCATATATTTT.

This clonotype was counted only a few times. This sequence may be a read error, since a much larger clone differs from it by one base. The J gene is TRBJ1-2, the V gene TRBV28; D not resolved. Looked up from germline, CDR1 is MDHEN and CDR2 is SYDVKM. V dropped 7 bases and J dropped 5 bases, with 17 bases sitting between them. The CDR3 has 14 amino acids. The CDR3: CASTIAGIGYGYTF. The CDR3 DNA sequence: TGTGCCAGCACAATTGCCGGGATAGGGTATGGCTACACCTTC.

The chain recombines TRBV4-1 with TRBJ1-2, with 7 bases lining up with TRBD1. The CDR3 has 15 amino acids. Trimming removed 5 bases from V and 8 bases from J; junction bases left unmatched: 14. Germline loops: CDR1 MGHRA, CDR2 YSYEKL. CDR3 protein: CASSTRLDRTDGYTF. The CDR3 DNA is TGCGCCAGCAGCACCCGATTGGACAGGACCGACGGCTACACCTTC.

This clonotype was seen only a few times. Written as DNA, the CDR3 is TGTGCCAGCAGTATTAGATTCCGGGATAACACTGAAGCTTTCTTT. As protein: CASSIRFRDNTEAFF. This chain connects TRBV6-1 to TRBJ1-1; D gene uncertain. The CDR3 runs to 15 residues. The germline V gene encodes CDR1 MNHNS and CDR2 SASEGT. Trimming cost V 5 bases and J 2 bases, with 15 bases left between them.

The chain joins TRBV7-2 to TRBJ2-6; possibly TRBD2 for D (7 bases). The germline V gene has CDR1 SGHTA and CDR2 FQGNSA. The CDR3 consists of 17 residues. The V end lost 5 bases, the J end lost 1 base, and 15 bases lay between the germline ends. For the CDR3, the DNA is TGTGCCAGCAGCCTGACGGGGGGCCGGTCTGGGGCCAACGTCCTGACTTTC. It encodes CASSLTGGRSGANVLTF.

The chain joins TRBV7-8 to TRBJ2-3; TRBD2 matches at 9 bases. The CDR3 is 17 amino acids. After removal of 4 bases from V and 2 bases from J, the junction contained 10 bases not matched to a gene. Germline V gives CDR1 SGHVS, CDR2 FQNEAQ. The CDR3 loop is CASSSPLGGRVTDTQYF. DNA of the CDR3: TGTGCCAGCAGCTCCCCCTTAGGCGGGAGGGTCACAGATACGCAGTATTTT.

This clonotype was counted at least ten times. This chain joins TRBV28 and TRBJ2-6, with D uncertain. The CDR3 sequence is 17 residues long. From germline, CDR1 is MDHEN and CDR2 SYDVKM. The V end was cut by 6 bases, the J end by 0 bases, with 15 bases between. CDR3 DNA sequence: TGTGCCAGCAGGGGGTCGGCAGGCTCCTCTGGGGCCAACGTCCTGACTTTC. Translating gives CASRGSAGSSGANVLTF.

This clonotype showed up many times. CDR3 sequence (DNA): TGTGCCAGCAGTGAGGACGGTTTGGTTGAGACCCAGTACTTC. Translation: CASSEDGLVETQYF. This chain uses TRBV2 with TRBJ2-5; no definite D call. The germline V and J ends were trimmed by 3 bases and 5 bases, with 13 bases remaining between them. The CDR3 length is 14 residues. CDR1 SNHLY and CDR2 FYNNEI come from the germline V gene.

Only a few counts were recorded for this clonotype. The gene calls are TRBV29-1 and TRBJ2-5; D might be TRBD2 (6 bases). Trimming removed 4 bases at V and 4 bases at J, with 7 bases between. The CDR3 spans 11 residues. Germline values: CDR1 SQVTM, CDR2 ANQGSEA. Here the CDR3 DNA reads TGCAGCGTTGGGGACTTAGAGACCCAGTACTTC. Translated, it gives CSVGDLETQYF.

V usage is TRBV19 and J usage is TRBJ1-2; D remains unclear. V was clipped by 7 bases and J by 8 bases, with 23 bases between them. Germline-derived CDR1 and CDR2 are LNHDA and SQIVND (reference sequence). The CDR3 consists of 15 residues. The CDR3 bases are TGTGCCAGTATGGAGGGCGCTCTCTCCTCTGGGGGCTACACCTTC. Translation: CASMEGALSSGGYTF.

This clonotype was detected ten times or more. CDR3 in amino acids: CASSLTGLMEPQHF. Written as DNA, the CDR3 is TGTGCCAGCAGCTTAACAGGGCTGATGGAGCCCCAGCATTTT. The chain has TRBV7-2 and TRBJ1-5, with a weak D call TRBD1 (6 bases). The V end was cut by 2 bases, the J end by 8 bases, with 13 bases between. There are 14 residues in the CDR3. The germline V gene encodes CDR1 SGHTA and CDR2 FQGNSA.

With respect to this clonotype: The germline gene is not matched at one end of the junction; a read error may be the cause. V usage is TRBV6-2 or TRBV6-3 and J usage is TRBJ1-1; D unresolved. Per the germline V gene, CDR1 is MNHEY and CDR2 is SVGEGT. This CDR3 comprises 12 residues. The CDR3 region is CASIYPAGEAFF. The CDR3 DNA follows: TGTGCCAGCATTTACCCTGCGGGTGAAGCTTTCTTT.

In this sample, this clonotype turned up a few times. V usage is TRBV7-2 and J usage is TRBJ1-2; 8 bases are a match to TRBD1. The CDR3 is 14 residues long. Trimming at V came to 5 bases and at J to 5 bases, leaving 7 bases not matched to a gene. The V gene's germline CDR1 is SGHTA and CDR2 FQGNSA. The CDR3 DNA is TGTGCCAGCAGCCGGACAGGGATAGGATATGGCTACACCTTC. Its protein product is CASSRTGIGYGYTF.

This clonotype has more than one count but fewer than ten. The chain couples TRBV6-2 or TRBV6-3 to TRBJ2-3, with 10 bases lining up with TRBD2. The CDR3 has 16 amino acids. From germline, CDR1 is MNHEY and CDR2 SVGEGT. After removal of 2 bases from V and 7 bases from J, the junction contained 9 bases not matched to a gene. CDR3 DNA: TGTGCCAGCAGTTACGAGGGACTAGCGTCCATGTATACGCAGTATTTT. Translating it yields CASSYEGLASMYTQYF.

There are many counts of this clonotype. The chain couples TRBV7-2 to TRBJ2-5, with TRBD2 identical over 7 bases. After removal of 0 bases from V and 5 bases from J, the junction contained 3 bases not matched to a gene. This CDR3 spans 14 amino acids. Germline CDR1 and CDR2: SGHTA and FQGNSA. As DNA, the CDR3 is TGTGCCAGCAGCTTAGCGGCGGGAGCGGAGACCCAGTACTTC. Translating it yields CASSLAAGAETQYF.

The chain employs TRBV4-2 and TRBJ1-1, with D maybe TRBD1 (5 bases). The ends were cut back, 7 bases at V and 5 bases at J, with 20 bases in the middle. CDR3 length: 15 amino acids. Germline V gene data show CDR1 as LGHNA and CDR2 as YNFKEQ. The CDR3 sequence is CASKFSGRIYTEAFF. The CDR3 region has the DNA TGTGCCAGCAAGTTCTCGGGGCGGATTTATACTGAAGCTTTCTTT.

This clonotype was recorded a few times. The V gene is TRBV7-9, the J gene TRBJ2-6; 7 nucleotides match TRBD1. This CDR3 has 19 residues. Germline loops: CDR1 SEHNR, CDR2 FQNEAQ (reference sequence). V lost 7 bases, J lost 0 bases, and 15 bases stayed unmatched. The CDR3 protein is CASTHERDRVFSGANVLTF. Written as DNA, the CDR3 is TGTGCCAGCACCCATGAGAGGGACAGAGTTTTCTCTGGGGCCAACGTCCTGACTTTC.

This clonotype was seen repeatedly, ten times or more. This chain connects TRBV28 to TRBJ1-1; D possibly corresponds to TRBD1 (6 bases). Trimming removed 7 bases at V and 1 base at J, with 16 bases between. This CDR3 is built from 15 residues. The germline V gene encodes CDR1 MDHEN and CDR2 SYDVKM. CDR3 protein: CASNGLGRGNTEAFF. Here the CDR3 DNA reads TGTGCCAGCAACGGGCTGGGCAGGGGGAACACTGAAGCTTTCTTT.

The chain is built from TRBV19 and TRBJ1-5, with a tentative D call TRBD1 (5 bases). The CDR3 loop spans 13 amino acids. V was trimmed by 10 bases and J by 3 bases, leaving 13 bases between them. CDR1 and CDR2 from the germline V gene are LNHDA and SQIVND (reference sequence). The CDR3 nucleotides read TGTGCCACCTCGACAGCAAACAATCAGCCCCAGCATTTT. Translation gives CATSTANNQPQHF. The full variable domain, rest sourced from reference TRBV19 and TRBJ1-5, is DGGITQSPKYLFRKEGQNVTLSCEQNLNHDAMYWYRQDPGQGLRLIYYSQIVNDFQKGDIAEGYSVSREKKESFPLTVTSAQKNPTAFYLCATSTANNQPQHFGDGTRLSIL.

The table lists this clonotype with a few counts. The genes are TRBV29-1 and TRBJ1-2, with 7 positions matching TRBD1. Trimming removed 6 bases from V and 8 bases from J; junction bases left unmatched: 9. The CDR3 totals 12 residues. Germline V gives CDR1 SQVTM, CDR2 ANQGSEA. CDR3 coding DNA: TGCAGCGTCCAAGCACAGGGGAGCGGCTACACCTTC. Translated, it gives CSVQAQGSGYTF.

In its sample, this clonotype was seen many times. This chain connects TRBV11-3 to TRBJ2-7, with 7 nucleotides matching TRBD1. Germline assignment: CDR1 SGHNT and CDR2 YENEEA. There are 14 residues in the CDR3. J gave up 7 bases and V 5 bases, and 11 bases lay outside the gene matches. The CDR3 loop reads CASSLPTGDGEQYF. CDR3 coding DNA: TGTGCCAGCAGCCTACCTACAGGGGACGGTGAGCAGTACTTC.

This rearrangement joins TRBV20-1 to TRBJ2-1; 14 nucleotides align to TRBD2. With V trimmed by 3 bases and J by 9 bases, 10 bases remained unmatched. From germline, CDR1 is DFQATT and CDR2 SNEGSKA (reference sequence). CDR3 length: 16 residues. CDR3 protein: CSASGTGLAGEVEQFF. CDR3 in DNA: TGCAGTGCTAGTGGAACGGGACTAGCGGGAGAGGTTGAGCAGTTCTTC.

With regard to this clonotype: A read error may explain this, as a much larger clone is one base away. The chain uses TRBV20-1 and TRBJ1-5; D gene unclear. CDR3 length equals 12 residues. Germline assignment: CDR1 DFQATT and CDR2 SNEGSKA (reference sequence). V lost 3 bases to trimming and J lost 5 bases, with 8 bases between them. The CDR3 DNA sequence: TGCAGTGCTAGTGATCAATATCAGCCCCAGCATTTT. This codes for CSASDQYQPQHF.

This clonotype was found a few times. The V call is TRBV9, the J call TRBJ1-1, with D perhaps TRBD1 (6 bases). Per germline, CDR1 SGDLS and CDR2 YYNGEE. The V and J ends lost 0 bases and 6 bases respectively, with 15 bases between them. The CDR3 is 15 residues long. The CDR3 sequence is CASSVAPGEVSEAFF. In DNA form, the CDR3 reads TGTGCCAGCAGCGTAGCCCCAGGGGAAGTGTCTGAAGCTTTCTTT.

This clonotype appeared a few times. V gene TRBV7-9 combines with J gene TRBJ2-7, with D possibly being TRBD2 (6 bases). There are 16 residues in the CDR3. The V end was cut by 5 bases, the J end by 6 bases, with 23 bases between. Per the germline V gene, CDR1 is SEHNR and CDR2 is FQNEAQ (reference sequence). The CDR3, as DNA: TGTGCCAGCAGCGCCCCCGGGAGACTTGCTGATGTCGAGCAGTACTTC. Residues: CASSAPGRLADVEQYF.